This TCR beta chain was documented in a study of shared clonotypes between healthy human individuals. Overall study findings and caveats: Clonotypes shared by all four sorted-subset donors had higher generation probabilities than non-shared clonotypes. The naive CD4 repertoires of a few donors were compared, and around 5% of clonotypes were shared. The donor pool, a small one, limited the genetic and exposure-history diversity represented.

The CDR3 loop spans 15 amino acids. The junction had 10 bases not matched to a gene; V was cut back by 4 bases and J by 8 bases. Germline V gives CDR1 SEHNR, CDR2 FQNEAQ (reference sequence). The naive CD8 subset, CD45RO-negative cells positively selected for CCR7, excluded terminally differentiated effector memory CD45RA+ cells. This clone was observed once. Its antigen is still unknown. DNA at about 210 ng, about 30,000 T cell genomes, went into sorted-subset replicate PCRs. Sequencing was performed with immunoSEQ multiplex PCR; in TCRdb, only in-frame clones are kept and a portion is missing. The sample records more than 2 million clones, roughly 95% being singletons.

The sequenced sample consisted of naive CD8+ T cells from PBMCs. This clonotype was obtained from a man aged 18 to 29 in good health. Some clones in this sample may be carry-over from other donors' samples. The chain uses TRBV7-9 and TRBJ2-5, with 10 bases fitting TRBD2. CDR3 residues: CASSYLAGEKRTQYF. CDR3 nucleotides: TGTGCCAGCAGCTACCTAGCGGGAGAGAAGAGAACCCAGTACTTC.